A single sample is the source of the 9 T cell receptor beta chains below, sequenced in a study of CD8+ T cells in alopecia areata. Investigators isolated RNA and reverse transcribed it into cDNA to act as the sequencing template. Sequencing used immunoSEQ multiplex PCR; TCRdb keeps in-frame clones, though not all of them. The data show 200,000 or so clones, 40% to 45% seen once. Treatment: oral pan-JAK inhibitor, 5-10 mg twice daily. This specimen was CD4+ T cells sorted from blood, taken at approximately week 37, from a patient treated with tofacitinib. The receptors here all came from a human donor with alopecia areata.

The chain carries TRBV29-1 and TRBJ2-2; D uncertain. Germline V gives CDR1 SQVTM, CDR2 ANQGSEA. The V end lost 7 bases, the J end lost 2 bases, and 5 bases lay between the germline ends. The length of the CDR3 is 11 residues. The CDR3 nucleotides read TGCAGCGCCGATAACACCGGGGAGCTGTTTTTT. This translates into CSADNTGELFF.

The J gene is TRBJ2-7, the V gene TRBV28; the D gene could be TRBD1 or TRBD2 (6 bases each). V lost 6 bases and J 2 bases, leaving 20 bases between the germline ends. The CDR3 totals 16 residues. CDR1 MDHEN and CDR2 SYDVKM come from the germline V gene. The CDR3 here is CASSSPRGPRAYEQYF. CDR3 DNA: TGTGCCAGCAGCTCACCTCGGGGGCCCAGGGCCTACGAGCAGTACTTC.

The gene calls are TRBV29-1 and TRBJ1-4; D not certain. CDR1 and CDR2 (germline): SQVTM, ANQGSEA. With 5 bases removed from V and 4 bases from J, the gap between germline ends came to 17 bases. The CDR3 is made up of 15 amino acids. CDR3 sequence (DNA): TGCAGCGTTCGTCAGCGCCTATCACGTAATGAAAAACTGTTTTTT. This sequence encodes CSVRQRLSRNEKLFF.

The chain combines TRBV2 with TRBJ2-1; D assignment may be TRBD1 or TRBD2 (5 bases each). Germline-derived CDR1 and CDR2 are SNHLY and FYNNEI. The CDR3 is 13 residues long. The ends were cut back, 5 bases at V and 5 bases at J, with 10 bases in the middle. The CDR3 DNA reads TGTGCCAGCAGTTCCGGGACCAACAATGAGCAGTTCTTC. This sequence encodes CASSSGTNNEQFF.

A few counts support this clone. The V gene is TRBV30, the J gene TRBJ1-1; D remains ambiguous. This CDR3 contains 13 residues. V gave up 5 bases and J gave up 1 base, with 11 bases separating them. Per germline, CDR1 GTSNPN and CDR2 SVGIG (reference sequence). Here the CDR3 DNA reads TGTGCCTGGGCGCCCAGCAGGAACACTGAAGCTTTCTTT. Translation: CAWAPSRNTEAFF. The whole variable domain, filled in from reference TRBV30 and TRBJ1-1, reads SQTIHQWPATLVQPVGSPLSLECTVEGTSNPNLYWYRQAAGRGLQLLFYSVGIGQISSEVPQNLSASRPQDRQFILSSKKLLLSDSGFYLCAWAPSRNTEAFFGQGTRLTVV.

This clone was seen a handful of times. The chain recombines TRBV4-3 with TRBJ2-1; D is possibly TRBD1 or TRBD2 (7 bases each). The germline V gene has CDR1 LGHNA and CDR2 YSLEER. V gave up 4 bases and J gave up 1 base, with 17 bases separating them. The CDR3 length is 17 residues. CDR3 loop: CASSPPGRGGSYNEQFF. The CDR3 DNA reads TGCGCCAGCAGCCCTCCCGGCAGGGGGGGGTCCTACAATGAGCAGTTCTTC.

This chain joins TRBV5-1 and TRBJ1-1; D is unresolved. V lost 6 bases to trimming and J lost 4 bases, with 13 bases between them. Germline-derived CDR1 and CDR2 are SGHRS and YFSETQ. The CDR3 has 13 residues. The CDR3 here is CASNLPGGTEAFF. The CDR3 DNA reads as TGCGCCAGCAATTTACCCGGTGGCACTGAAGCTTTCTTT.

V is TRBV7-2 and J is TRBJ2-5, with 8 bases fitting TRBD2. The length of the CDR3 is 15 residues. V lost 3 bases, J lost 0 bases, and 3 bases stayed unmatched. Germline-derived CDR1 and CDR2 are SGHTA and FQGNSA. CDR3 in DNA: TGTGCCAGCAGCTTCACTAGCGGCTACCAAGAGACCCAGTACTTC. It encodes CASSFTSGYQETQYF.

The chain uses TRBV7-2 and TRBJ2-3; 9 positions agree with TRBD2. Germline V gene data show CDR1 as SGHTA and CDR2 as FQGNSA. The CDR3 has 16 residues. Germline trimming cut 4 bases from V and 2 bases from J; bases unmatched to any gene: 7. As DNA, the CDR3 is TGTGCCAGCAGCTCCGGGACTAGCAGAGTCACAGATACGCAGTATTTT. It specifies CASSSGTSRVTDTQYF.